These T cell receptor beta chains were read from a single sample in a study of cytomegalovirus exposure and HLA in healthy donors. This table comes from immunoSEQ multiplex PCR, and its TCRdb copy is limited to in-frame clones, with some not included. Of 140,000 to 150,000 clones detected, roughly 66% appear once; the ten largest clones hold 5.5% to 7.5%. Sequencing used PBMCs. Every receptor here comes from a woman between 55 and 75 years old in good health and CMV-seronegative. The CDR3 runs from the conserved cysteine through the conserved F or W. D genes are given only for firm matches. Clone size is not always given. Where it is, it says once, few, many or a class for expanded clones.

size	D	J	V	CDR3	DNA
NA	NA	TRBJ2-7	TRBV2	CASSELAIAYEQYF	TGTGCCAGCAGTGAGCTAGCGATTGCCTACGAGCAGTACTTC
NA	NA	TRBJ2-3	TRBV5-6	CASSPDTSTDTQYF	TGTGCCAGCAGCCCGGACACGAGCACAGATACGCAGTATTTT
few	NA	TRBJ1-1	TRBV6-1	CASSVSNRKDTEAFF	TGTGCCAGCAGTGTCAGTAACAGAAAGGACACTGAAGCTTTCTTT
NA	NA	TRBJ2-2	TRBV5-1	CASRRQSRDGELFF	TGCGCCAGCAGACGACAGAGTCGTGACGGGGAGCTGTTTTTT
few	NA	TRBJ2-3	TRBV7-2	CASSPQGQDTQYF	TGTGCCAGCAGCCCTCAGGGGCAAGATACGCAGTATTTT
NA	TRBD2	TRBJ2-3	TRBV10-3	CAISGGAGGPTDTQYF	TGTGCCATCAGTGGAGGAGCGGGGGGGCCCACAGATACGCAGTATTTT
once	TRBD1	TRBJ1-6	TRBV2	CASSEAPTGVGNSPLHF	TGTGCCAGCAGTGAAGCCCCGACAGGGGTTGGGAATTCACCCCTCCACTTT
NA	NA	TRBJ1-1	TRBV6-6	CASSTGGNTEAFF	TGTGCCAGCAGTACGGGGGGGAACACTGAAGCTTTCTTT
NA	TRBD1	TRBJ1-5	TRBV19	CASNRPGQAPGNQPQHF	TGTGCCAGTAACCGCCCCGGACAGGCCCCCGGAAATCAGCCCCAGCATTTT
NA	NA	TRBJ2-7	TRBV19	CASSIVRGYEQYF	TGTGCCAGTAGTATCGTCAGGGGCTACGAGCAGTACTTC
NA	TRBD1	TRBJ2-7	TRBV19	CASSIQQGNYEQYF	TGTGCCAGTAGTATACAACAGGGGAACTACGAGCAGTACTTC
NA	TRBD2	TRBJ2-3	TRBV9	CASSVDLAGEVTTDTQYF	TGTGCCAGCAGCGTAGATCTAGCGGGGGAGGTTACCACAGATACGCAGTATTTT
NA	TRBD1	TRBJ2-4	TRBV7-9	CASSLVQGRNIQYF	TGTGCCAGCAGCTTAGTACAGGGGCGAAACATTCAGTACTTC
NA	NA	TRBJ2-2	TRBV5-1	CASSPREMTGELFF	TGCGCCAGCAGCCCGCGAGAGATGACCGGGGAGCTGTTTTTT
NA	NA	TRBJ1-1	TRBV20-1	CRGGVNTEAFF	TGCCGGGGGGGGGTGAACACTGAAGCTTTCTTT